This T cell receptor (beta chain) was sequenced in a study of blood T cells in healthy people across ages. About this clonotype itself: Antigen specificity is unknown.

General study points: Greater diversity and more naive CD4+ cells were seen in long-lived donors than in aged donors.

The CDR3 spans 14 residues. The germline V gene encodes CDR1 GTSNPN and CDR2 SVGIG (reference sequence). For the second PCR, which ran for roughly 6 to 11 cycles, a sample-barcoded 5' primer and a J-beta primer mix were used. TCRdb reanalysed the 5' RACE reads using MiXCR and keeps one entry per CDR3 protein. The repertoire has about 540,000 distinct CDR3 sequences, approximately 25% of them found once; the top ten carry approximately 8.7%. At least 6 micrograms of total RNA were extracted per sample. These data were also reused for a study on T cells of mothers and their children. That source notes: Per 15 ul, 1.5 ug of RNA was used, with all extracted RNA going into cDNA synthesis.

The chain links TRBV30 to TRBJ2-5, with TRBD1 as a possible D gene (6 bases). The J call may be incorrect, as the DNA end agrees better with TRBJ2-7. The TCR originated in a boy aged 5-17 years in good health. Specimen: blood. CDR3 nucleotides: TGTGCCTGGAGGATAACGGACAGATCCTACGAGCAGTACTTC. Translating it yields CAWRITDRSYEQYF.